This T cell receptor beta chain was recorded in a study of long-term antiretroviral therapy in people with HIV. General study results and limits: Blood obtained between about 2004 and 2018 may reflect older ART regimens. An increase in diversity followed ART, yet levels stayed below transplant donor controls.

Concerning this clone: Antigen specificity is unknown.

Amounts of roughly 0.95-11 million cryopreserved PBMC were held in the samples before DNA extraction. V was cut by 3 bases and J by 4 bases, with 4 bases left in between. The CDR3 covers 12 residues. CDR1 is LNHDA and CDR2 is SQIVND in the germline V gene (reference sequence). Sequencing used immunoSEQ v3.0 at survey level. Measured with immunoSEQ multiplex PCR; TCRdb has only the in-frame clones, and not every one. The repertoire holds 35,000 or so clones, approximately 94% seen once, with roughly 3.6% in the top ten. The material was unsorted PBMCs, obtained 4.1 years after starting antiretroviral therapy. The chain employs TRBV19 and TRBJ1-5; D ambiguous. This sequence originates from a woman between 45 and 65 years old with HIV. DNA for the CDR3: TGTGCCAGTAGTATGGTGAATCAGCCCCAGCATTTT. It yields the protein CASSMVNQPQHF. The complete variable domain, with remaining parts taken from reference TRBV19 and TRBJ1-5, reads DGGITQSPKYLFRKEGQNVTLSCEQNLNHDAMYWYRQDPGQGLRLIYYSQIVNDFQKGDIAEGYSVSREKKESFPLTVTSAQKNPTAFYLCASSMVNQPQHFGDGTRLSIL.